This is a list of T cell receptor beta chains from one sample in a study of CD8 T cells in ankylosing spondylitis. TCRdb re-called the 5' RACE reads with MiXCR, one entry per CDR3 protein. Altogether roughly 39,000 distinct CDR3 sequences are present, about 2.5% being singletons, with the ten largest covering roughly 4.4%. Sequenced material: blood, either unsorted or a sorted T cell fraction (not recorded which). The source of these receptors is a male donor with ankylosing spondylitis or in good health (not recorded which). The CDR3 runs from the conserved cysteine through the conserved F or W. Fields, in order: J gene, clone size, V gene, D gene, CDR3 protein, CDR3 DNA. The D gene is left open where the match is weak. Rows give clone size only sometimes, using once, few, many, or a class for an expanded clone.

>TRBJ1-1|many|TRBV9|.
CASSPNVRASSEAFF
TGTGCCAGCAGCCCCAACGTAAGGGCTAGCTCTGAAGCTTTCTTT
>TRBJ2-7|many|TRBV9|.
CASSARTDPAYEQYF
TGTGCCAGCAGCGCTCGGACAGACCCGGCCTACGAGCAGTACTTC
>TRBJ2-5|many|TRBV9|.
CASSVGPDRRKETQYF
TGTGCCAGCAGCGTAGGTCCGGACCGTCGAAAGGAGACCCAGTACTTC
>TRBJ1-1|many|TRBV9|.
CASSVDGNTEAFF
TGTGCCAGCAGCGTAGACGGGAACACTGAAGCTTTCTTT
>TRBJ2-7|many|TRBV9|.
CASSVDQGIHEQYF
TGTGCCAGCAGCGTAGACCAGGGTATACACGAGCAGTACTTC
>TRBJ1-2|many|TRBV9|.
CASSRTNYGYTF
TGTGCCAGCAGCCGAACTAACTATGGCTACACCTTC
>TRBJ2-4|.|TRBV8-2|.
CGEHIAKNIQYF
TGTGGGGAACACATCGCCAAAAACATTCAGTACTTC
>TRBJ2-7|many|TRBV9|TRBD1
CASSPGQIQFHEQYF
TGTGCCAGCAGCCCGGGACAGATCCAATTCCACGAGCAGTACTTC
>TRBJ2-5|many|TRBV9|TRBD2
CASSTLKGTTSGRETQYF
TGTGCCAGCAGCACCCTAAAGGGGACGACTAGCGGGAGAGAGACCCAGTACTTC
>TRBJ1-5|many|TRBV21-1|.
CASSRGRDQPQHF
TGTGCCAGCAGCCGCGGGCGGGATCAGCCCCAGCATTTT
>TRBJ2-3|many|TRBV9|.
CASSVPSGSNTQYF
TGTGCCAGCAGCGTACCGAGCGGTTCCAATACGCAGTATTTT
>TRBJ2-2|many|TRBV9|.
CASGKTGTTGELFF
TGTGCCAGCGGTAAGACGGGGACCACCGGGGAGCTGTTTTTT
>TRBJ2-5|many|TRBV23-1|.
CARKRPGSEETQYF
TGCGCCAGGAAGCGCCCGGGATCGGAAGAGACCCAGTACTTC
>TRBJ2-4|many|TRBV20-1|TRBD2
CNSRGSGRVAKNIQYF
TGCAACTCCCGGGGTAGCGGGAGGGTAGCCAAAAACATTCAGTACTTC
>TRBJ1-1|many|TRBV9|.
CASSVDRGRAEAFF
TGTGCCAGCAGCGTAGATCGGGGGAGGGCTGAAGCTTTCTTT
>TRBJ1-1|.|TRBV21-1|.
CASAGLGIEAGYTEAFF
TGTGCCAGCGCAGGATTGGGGATTGAGGCGGGTTACACTGAAGCTTTCTTT
>TRBJ2-7|many|TRBV9|.
CASSVAPSPTYEQYF
TGTGCCAGCAGCGTAGCCCCGTCGCCGACCTACGAGCAGTACTTC
>TRBJ2-3|many|TRBV9|.
CASSVHVSTDTQYF
TGTGCCAGCAGCGTACACGTTAGCACAGATACGCAGTATTTT
>TRBJ2-1|many|TRBV9|.
CATSSGGGGGEQFF
TGTGCCACCAGCTCGGGCGGGGGCGGCGGTGAGCAGTTCTTC
>TRBJ2-7|many|TRBV9|.
CASSASGTAAYEQYF
TGTGCCAGCAGCGCCTCCGGGACGGCCGCCTACGAGCAGTACTTC
>TRBJ1-1|many|TRBV9|.
CASSVGKGYKGEAFF
TGTGCCAGCAGCGTAGGGAAGGGGTACAAGGGTGAAGCTTTCTTT
>TRBJ2-5|many|TRBV9|.
CASSTRTEGTQYF
TGTGCCAGCAGCACCCGGACAGAAGGGACCCAGTACTTC
>TRBJ1-3|many|TRBV9|.
CASSLRPGTSPPGNTIYF
TGTGCCAGCAGCCTCCGCCCCGGGACAAGCCCCCCTGGAAACACCATATATTTT
>TRBJ2-4|many|TRBV9|TRBD2
CASSVAGLAGNIQYF
TGTGCCAGCAGCGTAGCAGGACTAGCGGGTAACATTCAGTACTTC
>TRBJ2-5|many|TRBV9|TRBD2
CASSETSGRETQYF
TGTGCCAGCAGCGAGACTAGCGGGAGGGAGACCCAGTACTTC
>TRBJ2-2|many|TRBV9|TRBD2
CASSVGIAGVTGELFF
TGTGCCAGCAGCGTTGGAATAGCGGGCGTCACCGGGGAGCTGTTTTTT
>TRBJ2-7|many|TRBV9|TRBD1
CASSAGQPGDEQYF
TGTGCCAGCAGCGCGGGACAGCCCGGGGACGAGCAGTACTTC
>TRBJ2-7|few|TRBV9|.
CASSVGRSRIWDEQYF
TGTGCCAGCAGCGTAGGAAGGTCCCGGATCTGGGACGAGCAGTACTTC
>TRBJ2-5|many|TRBV9|.
CASSVGGIGETQYF
TGTGCCAGCAGCGTAGGAGGAATTGGGGAGACCCAGTACTTC
>TRBJ2-7|many|TRBV9|TRBD2
CASSATSGTLYEQYF
TGTGCCAGCAGCGCGACTAGCGGGACTCTCTACGAGCAGTACTTC